This T cell receptor beta chain was recovered during a study of a mutant IDH1 vaccine in newly diagnosed glioma. The germline V gene encodes CDR1 SGHRS and CDR2 YFSETQ. V was pared by 4 bases and J by 5 bases, with 12 bases between. The CDR3 length is 13 residues. Regarding this clone: Antigen unknown.

As to time point: week 47, end of study. Vaccine doses each comprised 300 ug of mutant IDH1 20-mer peptide, with topical imiquimod. Assay: immunoSEQ multiplex PCR; the TCRdb copy retains only in-frame clones and omits some. Seen here are around 94,000 clones, roughly nine tenths observed once, and the top ten hold approximately 0.8%. The rearrangement links TRBV5-1 to TRBJ1-1, with no clear D. The input for sequencing was PBMCs, taken from a glioma patient whose treatment included an IDH1 peptide vaccine. The TCR sequence derives from a woman between 50 and 59 years old with glioma. The CDR3 protein is CASSPYEETEAFF. Written as DNA, the CDR3 is TGCGCCAGCAGCCCGTATGAGGAAACTGAAGCTTTCTTT.